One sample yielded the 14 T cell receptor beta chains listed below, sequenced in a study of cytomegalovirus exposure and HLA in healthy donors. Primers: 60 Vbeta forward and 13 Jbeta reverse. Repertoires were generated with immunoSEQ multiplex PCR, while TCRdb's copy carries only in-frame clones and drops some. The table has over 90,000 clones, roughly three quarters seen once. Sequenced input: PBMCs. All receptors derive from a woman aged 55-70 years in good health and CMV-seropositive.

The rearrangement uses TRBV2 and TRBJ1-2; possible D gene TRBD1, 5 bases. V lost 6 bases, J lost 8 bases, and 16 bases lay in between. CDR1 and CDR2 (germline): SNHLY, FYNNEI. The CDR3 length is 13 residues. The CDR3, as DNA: TGTGCCAGCAGGAGGCAGGGAATGGGAGGCTACACCTTC. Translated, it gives CASRRQGMGGYTF.

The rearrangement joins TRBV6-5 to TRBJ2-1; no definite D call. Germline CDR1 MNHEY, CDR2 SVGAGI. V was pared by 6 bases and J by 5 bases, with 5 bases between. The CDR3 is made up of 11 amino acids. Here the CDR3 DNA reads TGTGCCAGCAGCCGTCACAATGAGCAGTTCTTC. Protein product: CASSRHNEQFF.

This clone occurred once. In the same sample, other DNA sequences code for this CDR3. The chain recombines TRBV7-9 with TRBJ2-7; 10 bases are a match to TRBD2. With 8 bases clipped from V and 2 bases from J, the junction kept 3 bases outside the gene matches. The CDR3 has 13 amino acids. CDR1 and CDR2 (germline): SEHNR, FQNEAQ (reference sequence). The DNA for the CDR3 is TGTGCCAGCCTACTAGCGGGAACCTACGAGCAGTACTTC. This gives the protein CASLLAGTYEQYF.

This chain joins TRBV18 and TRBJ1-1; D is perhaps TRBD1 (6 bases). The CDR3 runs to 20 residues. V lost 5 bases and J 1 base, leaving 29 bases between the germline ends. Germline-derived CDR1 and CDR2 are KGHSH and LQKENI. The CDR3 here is CASSNHMVSVPGVANTEAFF. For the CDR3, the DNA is TGTGCCAGCTCAAACCACATGGTATCAGTTCCAGGGGTCGCGAACACTGAAGCTTTCTTT.

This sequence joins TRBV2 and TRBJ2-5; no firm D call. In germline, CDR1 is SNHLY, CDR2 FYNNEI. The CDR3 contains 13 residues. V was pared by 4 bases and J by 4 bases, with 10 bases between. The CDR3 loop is CASSVSRLETQYF. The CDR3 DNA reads TGTGCCAGCAGTGTGTCTAGGCTAGAGACCCAGTACTTC. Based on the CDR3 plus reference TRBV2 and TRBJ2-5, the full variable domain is EPEVTQTPSHQVTQMGQEVILRCVPISNHLYFYWYRQILGQKVEFLVSFYNNEISEKSEIFDDQFSVERPDGSNFTLKIRSTKLEDSAMYFCASSVSRLETQYFGPGTRLLVL.

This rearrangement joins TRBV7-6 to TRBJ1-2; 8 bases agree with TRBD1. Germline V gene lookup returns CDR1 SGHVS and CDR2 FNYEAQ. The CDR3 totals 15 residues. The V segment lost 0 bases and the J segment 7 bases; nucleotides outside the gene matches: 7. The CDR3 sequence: CASSLAPGGAGGYTF. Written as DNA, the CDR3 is TGTGCCAGCAGCTTAGCCCCAGGGGGCGCAGGTGGCTACACCTTC. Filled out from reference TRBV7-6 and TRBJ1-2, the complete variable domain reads GAGVSQSPRYKVTKRGQDVALRCDPISGHVSLYWYRQALGQGPEFLTYFNYEAQQDKSGLPNDRFSAERPEGSISTLTIQRTEQRDSAMYRCASSLAPGGAGGYTFGSGTRLTVV.

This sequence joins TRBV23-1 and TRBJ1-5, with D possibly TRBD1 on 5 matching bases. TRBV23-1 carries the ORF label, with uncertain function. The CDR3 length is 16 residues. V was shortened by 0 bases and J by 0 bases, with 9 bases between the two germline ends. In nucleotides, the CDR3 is TGCGCCAGCAGTCAATCGGGGCGGTATAGCAATCAGCCCCAGCATTTT. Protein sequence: CASSQSGRYSNQPQHF.

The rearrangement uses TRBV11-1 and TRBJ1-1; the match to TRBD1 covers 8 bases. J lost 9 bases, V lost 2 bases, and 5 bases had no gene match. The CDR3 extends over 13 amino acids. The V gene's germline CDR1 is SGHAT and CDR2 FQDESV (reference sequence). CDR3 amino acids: CASSLRARGQAFF. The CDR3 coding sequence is TGTGCCAGCAGCTTAAGGGCCAGGGGGCAAGCTTTCTTT. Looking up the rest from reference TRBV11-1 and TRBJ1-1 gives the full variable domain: EAEVAQSPRYKITEKSQAVAFWCDPISGHATLYWYRQILGQGPELLVQFQDESVVDDSQLPKDRFSAERLKGVDSTLKIQPAELGDSAMYLCASSLRARGQAFFGQGTRLTVV.

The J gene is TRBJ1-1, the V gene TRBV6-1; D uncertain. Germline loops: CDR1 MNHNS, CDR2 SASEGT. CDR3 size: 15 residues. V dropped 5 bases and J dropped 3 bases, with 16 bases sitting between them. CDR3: CASSSSFTTYTEAFF. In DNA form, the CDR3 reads TGTGCCAGCAGTTCTAGTTTTACTACCTACACTGAAGCTTTCTTT.

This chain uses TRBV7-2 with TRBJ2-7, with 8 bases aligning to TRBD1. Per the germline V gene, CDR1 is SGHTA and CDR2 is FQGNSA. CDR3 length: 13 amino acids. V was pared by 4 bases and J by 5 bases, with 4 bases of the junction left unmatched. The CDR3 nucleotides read TGTGCCAGCAGCTCGGACAGGGTGAACGAGCAGTACTTC. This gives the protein CASSSDRVNEQYF.

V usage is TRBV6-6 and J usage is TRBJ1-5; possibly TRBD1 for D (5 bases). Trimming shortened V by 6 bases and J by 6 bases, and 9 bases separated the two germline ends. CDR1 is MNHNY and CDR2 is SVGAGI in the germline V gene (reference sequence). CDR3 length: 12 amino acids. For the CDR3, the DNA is TGTGCCAGCAGACAGGAACGTCAGCCCCAGCATTTT. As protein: CASRQERQPQHF.

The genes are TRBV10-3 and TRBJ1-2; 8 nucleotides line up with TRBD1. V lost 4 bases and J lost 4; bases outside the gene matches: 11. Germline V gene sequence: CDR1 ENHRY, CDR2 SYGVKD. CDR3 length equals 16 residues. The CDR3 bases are TGTGCCATCAGTGGACCTCGAGGGGGACAGGCCTATGGCTACACCTTC. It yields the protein CAISGPRGGQAYGYTF.

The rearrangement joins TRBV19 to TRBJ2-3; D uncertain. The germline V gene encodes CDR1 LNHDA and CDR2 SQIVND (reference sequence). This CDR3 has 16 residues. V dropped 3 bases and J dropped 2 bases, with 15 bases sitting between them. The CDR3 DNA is TGTGCCAGTAGTATGATCCAGTCTTCCCCCACAGATACGCAGTATTTT. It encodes CASSMIQSSPTDTQYF.

CDR3 nucleotide sequence: TGTGCTAGTGGTTTGGAACGAGGACAGGGTTCTGGAAACACCATATATTTT. Residues: CASGLERGQGSGNTIYF. The genes are TRBV12-5 and TRBJ1-3; the match to TRBD1 covers 8 bases. The V and J ends lost 1 base and 1 base, in that order; junction bases with no gene match: 6. Germline assignment: CDR1 LGHNT and CDR2 FRNRAP. This CDR3 contains 17 residues.